A selection of T cell receptor beta chains follows, all from one sample in a study of CXCR3-negative and CXCR3-positive naive CD8 T cells. TCRdb reprocessed the 5' RACE reads; each CDR3 protein has one entry and no DNA is given. Found here are 100,000 to 150,000 distinct CDR3 sequences; the top ten clones hold approximately 0.3%. Source material: naive CXCR3- CD8+ T cells from blood. The receptors originated from a human donor in good health. Some clones in this sample may be carry-over from other donors' samples. CDR3s include the opening cysteine and the closing phenylalanine or tryptophan. The order of the fields is J gene, V gene, CDR3 length, CDR3 protein.

>TRBJ2-7|TRBV12-3/TRBV12-4|15
CASSLMGGGAYEQYF
>TRBJ2-3|TRBV12-3/TRBV12-4|15
CASLAPMAAPDTQYF
>TRBJ2-7|TRBV20-1|15
CSARERGSASYEQYF
>TRBJ2-1|TRBV12-3/TRBV12-4|16
CASRQLAGEGMDEQFF
>TRBJ2-1|TRBV6-2/TRBV6-3|18
CASSSKTSGWPLYNEQFF
>TRBJ2-7|TRBV3-1|17
CASSLRGQTHLTYEQYF
>TRBJ2-3|TRBV12-3/TRBV12-4|17
CASSTPLLAGVTDTQYF
>TRBJ1-2|TRBV29-1|15
CSVDRDTGVNYGYTF
>TRBJ2-1|TRBV11-3|13
CASSARVSQEQFF
>TRBJ2-3|TRBV28|16
CASGTPSGHYADTQYF
>TRBJ2-7|TRBV20-1|15
CSARPETGGHYEQYF
>TRBJ2-1|TRBV5-1|14
CASSFEYYYNEQFF
>TRBJ2-3|TRBV4-3|17
CASSQELAGGSTDTQYF
>TRBJ2-7|TRBV5-1|13
CAVDRGRSYEQYF
>TRBJ2-1|TRBV15|13
CATSPSLVNEQFF
>TRBJ2-2|TRBV7-9|17
CASSFPGTDANTAELFF
>TRBJ2-5|TRBV12-3/TRBV12-4|16
CASSLSGQGAGETQYF
>TRBJ2-1|TRBV19|16
CASSIRGGGAYNEQFF
>TRBJ1-2|TRBV28|16
CASSSTYGTGGYGYTF
>TRBJ2-7|TRBV11-2|16
CASSPLRAGLSYEQYF
>TRBJ2-1|TRBV29-1|16
CSVEGTSGSVADEQFF
>TRBJ2-1|TRBV29-1|15
CSVEFGGRATFEQFF
>TRBJ1-3|TRBV7-9|19
CASSLFDRGEKDSGNTIYF
>TRBJ2-7|TRBV12-3/TRBV12-4|14
CASSRWTGGDEQYF
>TRBJ2-4|TRBV20-1|18
CSARDTDRPVLAKNIQYF
>TRBJ2-4|TRBV4-3|15
CASSQVQGAQNIQYF